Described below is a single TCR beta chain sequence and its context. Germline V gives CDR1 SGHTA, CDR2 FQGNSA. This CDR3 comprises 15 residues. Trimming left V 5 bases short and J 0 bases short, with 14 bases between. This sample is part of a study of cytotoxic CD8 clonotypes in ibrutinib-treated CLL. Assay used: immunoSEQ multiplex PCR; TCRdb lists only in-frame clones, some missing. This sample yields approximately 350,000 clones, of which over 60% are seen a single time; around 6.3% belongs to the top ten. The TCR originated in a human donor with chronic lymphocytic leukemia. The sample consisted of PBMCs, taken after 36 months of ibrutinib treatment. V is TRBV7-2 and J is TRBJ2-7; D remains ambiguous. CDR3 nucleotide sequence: TGTGCCAGCAGCGCCTCGACACAGAGCTCCTACGAGCAGTACTTC. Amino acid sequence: CASSASTQSSYEQYF.